These 13 T cell receptor beta chains share one sample of origin, sequenced in a study of OX40 agonist ivuxolimab in advanced cancers. Only in-frame clones appear in the TCRdb table, and some are missing; sequencing was by immunoSEQ multiplex PCR. The table lists about 64,000 clones, approximately 78% of them singletons. The sequencing used CD4+ or CD8+ T cells sorted from blood, collected in a trial of the OX40 agonist ivuxolimab. All receptors derive from an adult with an advanced solid tumor such as melanoma, head and neck, liver or kidney cancer.

V gene TRBV7-9 combines with J gene TRBJ2-5; 7 bases line up with TRBD2. Germline V gene data show CDR1 as SEHNR and CDR2 as FQNEAQ (reference sequence). The CDR3 consists of 14 residues. With 4 bases clipped from V and 5 bases from J, the junction kept 7 bases outside the gene matches. The CDR3 reads CASSSRGDVETQYF. CDR3 nucleotide sequence: TGTGCCAGCAGCTCCCGGGGGGACGTGGAGACCCAGTACTTC.

The CDR3: CASSIPGQSNYEQYF. The CDR3 nucleotides are TGTGCCAGCAGCATCCCGGGACAGAGCAACTACGAGCAGTACTTC. This chain connects TRBV7-2 to TRBJ2-7; 7 nucleotides line up with TRBD1. There are 15 residues in the CDR3. From germline, CDR1 is SGHTA and CDR2 FQGNSA. Unmatched junction bases numbered 10, after V lost 5 bases and J lost 3 bases. Together with reference TRBV7-2 and TRBJ2-7, the CDR3 gives the full variable domain: GAGVSQSPSNKVTEKGKDVELRCDPISGHTALYWYRQSLGQGLEFLIYFQGNSAPDKSGLPSDRFSAERTGGSVSTLTIQRTQQEDSAVYLCASSIPGQSNYEQYFGPGTRLTVT.

This chain connects TRBV19 to TRBJ2-1; perhaps D is TRBD1 or TRBD2 (5 bases each). The CDR3 is 15 amino acids. Germline loops: CDR1 LNHDA, CDR2 SQIVND (reference sequence). V was shortened by 3 bases and J by 4 bases, with 13 bases between the two germline ends. For the CDR3, the DNA is TGTGCCAGTAGTATCTCTGGGACGCAATACAATGAGCAGTTCTTC. Protein product: CASSISGTQYNEQFF.

The chain uses TRBV5-1 and TRBJ2-3, with 9 bases aligning to TRBD2. The CDR3 is 17 residues long. V shed 0 bases, J shed 4 bases, and the junction held 9 bases outside the gene matches. Germline values: CDR1 SGHRS, CDR2 YFSETQ. The CDR3, as DNA: TGCGCCAGCAGCTTGGTTGTCCTAGCGGGAAGCGCAGATACGCAGTATTTT. This codes for CASSLVVLAGSADTQYF.

This rearrangement joins TRBV6-5 to TRBJ2-7; D might be TRBD1 (5 bases). The V gene's germline CDR1 is MNHEY and CDR2 SVGAGI. The CDR3 contains 13 residues. The V gene lost 6 bases and the J gene lost 4 bases, with 13 bases spanning the gap. This CDR3 is CASSQGPSYEQYF. The CDR3 DNA reads as TGTGCCAGCAGCCAGGGCCCGTCTTACGAGCAGTACTTC.

This chain connects TRBV19 to TRBJ2-2; D is unresolved. Per germline, CDR1 LNHDA and CDR2 SQIVND (reference sequence). The germline V and J ends were trimmed by 10 bases and 1 base, with 13 bases remaining between them. The CDR3 contains 14 residues. In DNA form, the CDR3 reads TGTGCCACCCAACGGACGGTGAACACCGGGGAGCTGTTTTTT. Its translation is CATQRTVNTGELFF.

This clone occurred once. This rearrangement joins TRBV27 to TRBJ1-5, with 7 bases aligning to TRBD1. V trimming: 5 bases; J trimming: 7 bases; junction bases outside the gene matches: 17. This CDR3 has 17 amino acids. The germline gives CDR1 MNHEY, CDR2 SMNVEV (reference sequence). CDR3 bases: TGTGCCAGCAGTCCGAACAGACAGGGTCCCTCAGGGCAGCCCCAGCATTTT. It yields the protein CASSPNRQGPSGQPQHF.

This chain uses TRBV6-5 with TRBJ2-7, with D perhaps matching TRBD1 or TRBD2 (5 bases each). The CDR3 totals 15 residues. Trimming took off 6 bases at V and 2 bases at J, with 17 bases between the two ends. The germline V gene has CDR1 MNHEY and CDR2 SVGAGI. CDR3 DNA: TGTGCCAGCAGCCCCTCGGGCTGGGACCCCTACGAGCAGTACTTC. It is translated as CASSPSGWDPYEQYF.

This rearrangement joins TRBV7-2 to TRBJ1-2, with TRBD1 matching 7 bases. This CDR3 is 15 amino acids long. CDR1 SGHTA and CDR2 FQGNSA come from the germline V gene. V lost 5 bases, J lost 6 bases, and 12 bases stayed unmatched. The CDR3 here is CASSLGTGTADGYTF. Here the CDR3 DNA reads TGTGCCAGCAGCCTTGGAACCGGGACAGCTGATGGCTACACCTTC.

In its sample, this clone was seen once. The genes are TRBV12-2 and TRBJ1-1; the table gives TRBD1 as D, unverified against the DNA. TRBV12-2 is a pseudogene. There are 18 residues in the CDR3. The CDR3 bases are TGTGCAAGTCGCTTAGCGGCGACAGGGGGCGAAGCGAACACTGAAGCTTTCTTT. As protein: CASRLAATGGEANTEAFF.

This chain links TRBV28 with TRBJ1-1; D possibly corresponds to TRBD1 (6 bases). The V gene's germline CDR1 is MDHEN and CDR2 SYDVKM. The CDR3 contains 17 residues. V lost 3 bases, J lost 2 bases, and 19 bases lay in between. The CDR3 spells CASSLAPTQGDNTEAFF. The DNA of the CDR3 is TGTGCCAGCAGTTTGGCCCCAACACAGGGAGACAACACTGAAGCTTTCTTT.

Here the CDR3 reads CASRESGDYEQYF. The CDR3 coding sequence is TGTGCCAGCAGGGAGTCAGGGGACTACGAGCAGTACTTC. This sequence joins TRBV6-1 and TRBJ2-7; weak D call: TRBD1 (6 bases). V lost 6 bases and J 3 bases, leaving 12 bases between the germline ends. There are 13 residues in the CDR3. Germline V lookup: CDR1 MNHNS, CDR2 SASEGT.

The chain uses TRBV7-9 and TRBJ1-4, with 8 bases lining up with TRBD1. In germline, CDR1 is SEHNR, CDR2 FQNEAQ (reference sequence). V gave up 6 bases and J gave up 5 bases; unmatched junction bases: 14. This CDR3 region has 17 residues. CDR3 loop: CASSPPTGDLENEKLFF. CDR3 sequence (DNA): TGTGCCAGCAGTCCCCCGACAGGGGATTTAGAGAATGAAAAACTGTTTTTT.